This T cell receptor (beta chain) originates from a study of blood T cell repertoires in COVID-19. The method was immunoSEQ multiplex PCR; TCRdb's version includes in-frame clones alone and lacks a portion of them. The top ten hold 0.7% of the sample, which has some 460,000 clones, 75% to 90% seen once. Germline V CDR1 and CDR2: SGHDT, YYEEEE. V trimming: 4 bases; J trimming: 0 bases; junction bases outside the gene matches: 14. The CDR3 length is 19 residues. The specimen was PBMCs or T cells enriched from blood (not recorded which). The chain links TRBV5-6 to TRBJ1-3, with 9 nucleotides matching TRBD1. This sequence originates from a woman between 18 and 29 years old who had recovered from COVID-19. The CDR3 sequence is CASSLDRGALLSSGNTIYF. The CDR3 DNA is TGTGCCAGCAGCCTGGACAGGGGTGCCCTTTTATCCTCTGGAAACACCATATATTTT.